Sequencing of this TCR beta chain was carried out in a study of T cell responses to AZD1222 COVID-19 vaccine. Study-wide background: Pooled in the analysis were second doses at about 4 or about 12 weeks. Study-wide results and caveats: A rise in Spike-specific TCR breadth and depth followed two AZD1222 doses. Most donors were white British and more were female, and clonal diversity was possibly underestimated. Across spike, vaccine-associated CD4 TCRs were found, dominant at 160-218 and 743-854.

Germline assignment: CDR1 SGHAT and CDR2 FQNNGV. Between the trimmed V and J ends, which lost 6 bases and 7 bases, there was a span of 15 bases. The CDR3 is 14 residues long. On this clone: What it binds is unknown.

Assay: immunoSEQ multiplex PCR; the TCRdb copy retains only in-frame clones and omits some. The sample lists more than 95,000 clones, about 89% occurring once. The source of this sequence is an adult in good health. The sample consisted of peripheral blood, taken on day 0 of AZD1222 vaccination. This chain connects TRBV11-2 to TRBJ1-4; maybe TRBD1 (6 bases). The CDR3 region has the DNA TGTGCCAGCAGGTCACAGGGTGGGGGTGAAAAACTGTTTTTT. This encodes CASRSQGGGEKLFF.